The 20 T cell receptor beta chains below were found in one sample sequenced in a study of monozygotic twins with inflammatory bowel disease. TCRdb reprocessed the 5' RACE reads and reports one entry per CDR3 protein, with no DNA. This listing includes approximately 380,000 distinct CDR3 sequences. Sequencing was carried out using blood. These receptor sequences come from a human donor with ulcerative colitis or Crohn's disease, or a healthy co-twin of an affected twin (not recorded which).

This chain uses TRBV5-4 with TRBJ2-1; TCRdb lists TRBD2, though no DNA is available to test this call. The CDR3 runs to 14 residues. Germline V CDR1 and CDR2: SGHNT, YYREEE (reference sequence). CDR3 region: CASSFTSGDHEQFF.

The rearrangement uses TRBV5-4 and TRBJ2-2. Germline V gene data show CDR1 as SGHNT and CDR2 as YYREEE (reference sequence). The CDR3 runs 12 residues. The CDR3 is CASSLDNGELFF.

V usage is TRBV11-2 and J usage is TRBJ2-7. The germline CDR1 and CDR2 sequences are SGHAT and FQNNGV. The CDR3 length is 14 residues. CDR3 region: CASSHPVTTYEQYF.

This chain uses TRBV4-3 with TRBJ2-2. There are 13 residues in the CDR3. Germline CDR1 reads LGHNA; CDR2 reads YSLEER. CDR3 amino acids: CASSQGYTGELFF.

The genes are TRBV5-1 and TRBJ2-6. The CDR3 covers 15 residues. CDR1 and CDR2 (germline): SGHRS, YFSETQ. CDR3 loop: CASSFTQSGANVLTF.

J is TRBJ2-2 and V is TRBV7-3. The CDR3 loop spans 15 amino acids. Germline V gives CDR1 SGHTA, CDR2 FQGTGA. The CDR3 reads CASSLGYKNTGELFF.

The V call is TRBV9, the J call TRBJ2-2; TCRdb calls TRBD1, which cannot be checked without DNA. Germline CDR1 and CDR2: SGDLS and YYNGEE. The CDR3 consists of 15 residues. The CDR3 region is CASSVIATATGELFF. Based on the CDR3 plus reference TRBV9 and TRBJ2-2, the full variable domain is DSGVTQTPKHLITATGQRVTLRCSPRSGDLSVYWYQQSLDQGLQFLIQYYNGEERAKGNILERFSAQQFPDLHSELNLSSLELGDSALYFCASSVIATATGELFFGEGSRLTVL.

This chain connects TRBV12-3 or TRBV12-4 to TRBJ1-6; the D gene TCRdb calls, TRBD1, cannot be checked with no DNA. The CDR3 contains 13 residues. CDR3: CASSGDRDSPLHF.

The chain joins TRBV20-1 to TRBJ2-4; as DNA is missing, the TRBD1 call by TCRdb cannot be tested. The CDR3 loop spans 13 amino acids. CDR1 DFQATT and CDR2 SNEGSKA come from the germline V gene (reference sequence). CDR3: CSAPQGGENIQYF.

The V gene is TRBV5-1, the J gene TRBJ1-6; checking the TCRdb D call of TRBD1 is not possible without DNA. In germline, CDR1 is SGHRS, CDR2 YFSETQ. The CDR3 has 17 amino acids. The CDR3: CASSFSPQGGDNSPLHF.

This sequence joins TRBV28 and TRBJ1-1; as DNA is missing, the TRBD1 call by TCRdb cannot be tested. The V gene's germline CDR1 is MDHEN and CDR2 SYDVKM. The CDR3 loop spans 14 amino acids. The CDR3 protein is CASSFPGPNTEAFF.

V and J are TRBV9 and TRBJ2-3. The CDR3 covers 14 residues. CDR1 is SGDLS and CDR2 is YYNGEE in the germline V gene. This CDR3 reads CASSKLLTPDTQYF.

This rearrangement joins TRBV27 to TRBJ2-7; with no DNA, the TCRdb D assignment of TRBD1 cannot be verified. The CDR3 loop spans 11 amino acids. Germline-derived CDR1 and CDR2 are MNHEY and SMNVEV (reference sequence). CDR3 residues: CASRGGPEQYF.

The rearrangement links TRBV3-1 to TRBJ1-1. From germline, CDR1 is LGHDT and CDR2 YNNKEL (reference sequence). This CDR3 has 19 residues. This CDR3 reads CASSQESNRTAVWDTEAFF.

The chain carries TRBV18 and TRBJ1-1; TCRdb returns TRBD1, unconfirmable since there is no DNA. From germline, CDR1 is KGHSH and CDR2 LQKENI. The CDR3 length is 16 residues. Here the CDR3 reads CASSPSEGALNTEAFF.

The V gene is TRBV4-1, the J gene TRBJ1-5; lacking DNA, the TRBD1 call made by TCRdb goes unchecked. The germline V gene encodes CDR1 MGHRA and CDR2 YSYEKL. The CDR3 sequence is 16 residues long. The chain's CDR3 is CASSQVEGPWLGPQHF.

The V gene is TRBV7-9, the J gene TRBJ2-7; as DNA is missing, the TRBD1 call by TCRdb cannot be tested. Germline V gene lookup returns CDR1 SEHNR and CDR2 FQNEAQ (reference sequence). This CDR3 contains 17 residues. CDR3 sequence: CASSFRLAGDVPYEQYF.

The chain joins TRBV4-1 to TRBJ2-1; the D call from TCRdb, TRBD2, cannot be confirmed without DNA. The germline gives CDR1 MGHRA, CDR2 YSYEKL. The CDR3 loop spans 18 amino acids. Here the CDR3 reads CASSQDPERGGSYNEQFF.

V and J are TRBV6-1 and TRBJ1-2; TCRdb selects TRBD1, and the lack of DNA leaves this call unchecked. Germline V gene sequence: CDR1 MNHNS, CDR2 SASEGT. The CDR3 has 15 amino acids. CDR3 in amino acids: CASSDDREANYGYTF.

The V and J genes are TRBV7-3 and TRBJ1-4. The germline gives CDR1 SGHTA, CDR2 FQGTGA. The CDR3 is made up of 13 amino acids. CDR3 sequence reads: CASSYGENEKLFF.